These T cell receptor beta chains were read from a single sample in a study of control samples from healthy donors and cancer patients. The assay was immunoSEQ multiplex PCR, and TCRdb's table has in-frame clones only and misses some. The data contain about 130,000 clones, more than 75% of them singletons. Sequencing used blood. The receptor source for this set is a man aged 18-30 years in good health. CDR3s include the opening cysteine and the closing phenylalanine or tryptophan. The D gene is left open where the match is weak. Expanded clones get a size class; other rows say once, few or many, or leave the size out.

d_call,v_call,clone_size,j_call,cdr3_aa,cdr3_nt
.,TRBV6-1,few,TRBJ1-2,CASSEGGSHGYTF,TGTGCCAGCAGTGAGGGGGGATCGCATGGCTACACCTTC
.,TRBV3-1/TRBV3-2,.,TRBJ1-4,CASSQVAAPREKLFF,TGTGCCAGCAGCCAAGTCGCGGCCCCACGTGAAAAACTGTTTTTT
TRBD1,TRBV30,many,TRBJ1-6,CAWNLGTVANNSPLHF,TGTGCCTGGAATCTCGGGACAGTCGCAAATAATTCACCCCTCCACTTT
.,TRBV7-9,.,TRBJ1-3,CASSLVPPSSGNTIYF,TGTGCCAGCAGCTTAGTTCCGCCTAGTTCTGGAAACACCATATATTTT
TRBD2,TRBV9,.,TRBJ2-1,CASSAGTIHKYDEQFF,TGTGCCAGCAGCGCTGGGACTATCCATAAGTACGATGAGCAGTTCTTC
.,TRBV14,.,TRBJ2-1,CASSQDLANEQFF,TGTGCCAGCAGCCAAGATCTTGCGAATGAGCAGTTCTTC
TRBD1,TRBV28,.,TRBJ1-4,CASSPRQGGGEKLFF,TGTGCCAGCAGTCCTCGACAGGGTGGGGGAGAAAAACTGTTTTTT
.,TRBV6-6,.,TRBJ2-1,CASSYTPIYNEQFF,TGTGCCAGCAGTTATACACCGATCTACAATGAGCAGTTCTTC
.,TRBV5-1,.,TRBJ1-2,CASSGREYNYGYTF,TGCGCCAGCAGCGGCCGGGAATATAACTATGGCTACACCTTC
TRBD2,TRBV30,.,TRBJ2-5,CAWGTSGRGPETQYF,TGTGCCTGGGGGACTAGCGGGAGAGGGCCAGAGACCCAGTACTTC
TRBD2,TRBV3-1/TRBV3-2,.,TRBJ2-2,CASSTVAGYTGELFF,TGTGCCAGCTCGACCGTAGCGGGGTACACCGGGGAGCTGTTTTTT
.,TRBV2,.,TRBJ2-6,CASTRAGANVLTF,TGTGCCAGCACGAGGGCGGGGGCCAACGTCCTGACTTTC
.,TRBV24-1,once,TRBJ2-1,CATGYDPYNEQFF,TGTGCCACCGGATACGACCCCTACAATGAGCAGTTCTTC
.,TRBV3-1/TRBV3-2,.,TRBJ1-4,CAACPAGGEKLFF,TGTGCCGCATGCCCAGCGGGGGGAGAAAAACTGTTTTTT
TRBD1,TRBV6-1,.,TRBJ2-2,CASSEIGTGVTGELFF,TGTGCCAGCAGTGAAATCGGGACAGGGGTCACCGGGGAGCTGTTTTTT
TRBD1,TRBV2,few,TRBJ1-5,CASSEALNRGQQPQHF,TGTGCCAGCAGTGAAGCGCTCAACAGGGGGCAACAGCCCCAGCATTTT
.,TRBV18,.,TRBJ2-2,CASSPDLNTGELFF,TGTGCCAGCTCACCGGACCTGAACACCGGGGAGCTGTTTTTT
.,TRBV3-1/TRBV3-2,.,TRBJ2-1,CASRDPNGLNEQFF,TGTGCCAGCAGGGATCCTAACGGGCTCAATGAGCAGTTCTTC
TRBD1,TRBV2,.,TRBJ2-2,CASQERDRGTGELFF,TGTGCCAGCCAAGAGCGGGACAGGGGTACCGGGGAGCTGTTTTTT
.,TRBV3-1/TRBV3-2,.,TRBJ2-3,CASSLQRTTQYF,TGTGCCAGCAGCCTACAACGGACTACGCAGTATTTT